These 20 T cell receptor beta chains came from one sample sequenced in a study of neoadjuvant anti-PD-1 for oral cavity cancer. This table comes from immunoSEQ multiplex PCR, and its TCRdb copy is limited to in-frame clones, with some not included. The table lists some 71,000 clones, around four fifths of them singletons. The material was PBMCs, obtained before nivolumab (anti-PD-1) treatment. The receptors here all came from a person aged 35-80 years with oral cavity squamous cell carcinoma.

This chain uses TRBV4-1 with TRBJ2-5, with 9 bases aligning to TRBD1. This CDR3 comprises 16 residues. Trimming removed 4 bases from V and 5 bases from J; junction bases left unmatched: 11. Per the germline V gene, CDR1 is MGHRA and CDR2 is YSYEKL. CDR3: CASSPKQGAGGETQYF. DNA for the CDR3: TGCGCCAGCAGCCCCAAACAGGGGGCTGGAGGTGAGACCCAGTACTTC.

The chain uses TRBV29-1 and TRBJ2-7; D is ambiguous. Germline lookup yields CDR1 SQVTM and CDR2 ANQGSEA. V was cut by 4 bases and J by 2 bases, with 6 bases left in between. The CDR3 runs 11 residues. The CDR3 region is CSVGNTYEQYF. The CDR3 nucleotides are TGCAGCGTTGGCAACACCTACGAGCAGTACTTC.

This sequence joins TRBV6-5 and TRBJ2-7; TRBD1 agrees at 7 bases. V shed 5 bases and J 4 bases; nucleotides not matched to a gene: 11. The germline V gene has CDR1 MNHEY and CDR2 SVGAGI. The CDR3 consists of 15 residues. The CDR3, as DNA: TGTGCCAGCAGTCGCCGACGGGACAGCCAATACGAGCAGTACTTC. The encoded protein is CASSRRRDSQYEQYF.

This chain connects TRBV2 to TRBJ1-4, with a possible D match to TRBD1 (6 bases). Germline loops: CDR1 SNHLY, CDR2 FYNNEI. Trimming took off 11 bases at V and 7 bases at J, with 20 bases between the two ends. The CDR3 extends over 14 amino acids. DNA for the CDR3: TGTGCCGGGGGGCACGAGGGTATGAGTGAAAAACTGTTTTTT. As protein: CAGGHEGMSEKLFF.

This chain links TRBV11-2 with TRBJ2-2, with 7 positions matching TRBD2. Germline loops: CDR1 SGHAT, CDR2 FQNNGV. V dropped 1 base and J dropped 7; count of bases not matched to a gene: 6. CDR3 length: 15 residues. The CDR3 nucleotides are TGTGCCAGCAGCTTAGTGCGGGGGAGAAGCGGGGAGCTGTTTTTT. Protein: CASSLVRGRSGELFF.

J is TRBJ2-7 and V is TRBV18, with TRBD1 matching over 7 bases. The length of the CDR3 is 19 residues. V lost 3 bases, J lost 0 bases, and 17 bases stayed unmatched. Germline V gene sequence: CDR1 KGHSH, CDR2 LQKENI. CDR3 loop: CASSPDRFKASRSSYEQYF. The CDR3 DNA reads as TGTGCCAGCTCACCGGACAGGTTTAAAGCTTCCAGGTCCTCCTACGAGCAGTACTTC. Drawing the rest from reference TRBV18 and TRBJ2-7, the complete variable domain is NAGVMQNPRHLVRRRGQEARLRCSPMKGHSHVYWYRQLPEEGLKFMVYLQKENIIDESGMPKERFSAEFPKEGPSILRIQQVVRGDSAAYFCASSPDRFKASRSSYEQYFGPGTRLTVT.

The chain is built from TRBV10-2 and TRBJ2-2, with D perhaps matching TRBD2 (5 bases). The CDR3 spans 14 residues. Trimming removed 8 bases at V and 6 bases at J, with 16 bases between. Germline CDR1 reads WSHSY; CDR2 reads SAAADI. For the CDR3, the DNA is TGCGCCAGCGGTCTGATTACCGGGGCCGGGGAGCTGTTTTTT. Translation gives CASGLITGAGELFF.

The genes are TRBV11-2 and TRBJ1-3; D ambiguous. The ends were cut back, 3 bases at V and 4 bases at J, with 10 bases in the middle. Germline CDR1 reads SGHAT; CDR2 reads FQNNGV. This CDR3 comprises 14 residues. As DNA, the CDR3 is TGTGCCAGCAGCTTTGTTGGTCAGGGAAACACCATATATTTT. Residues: CASSFVGQGNTIYF.

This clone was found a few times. The CDR3 loop is CASSPRLGPAYEQYF. CDR3 sequence (DNA): TGTGCCAGCAGCCCCCGCCTGGGGCCTGCCTACGAGCAGTACTTC. The chain joins TRBV28 to TRBJ2-7; weak D call: TRBD1 (5 bases). The CDR3 is made up of 15 amino acids. V was cut by 6 bases and J by 2 bases, with 17 bases left in between. Looked up from germline, CDR1 is MDHEN and CDR2 is SYDVKM.

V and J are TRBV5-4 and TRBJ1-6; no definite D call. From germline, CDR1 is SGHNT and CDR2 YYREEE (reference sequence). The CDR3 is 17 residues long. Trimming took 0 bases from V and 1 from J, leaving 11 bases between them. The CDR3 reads CASSLDPQRSYNSPLHF. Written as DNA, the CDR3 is TGTGCCAGCAGCTTGGATCCCCAAAGGTCCTATAATTCACCCCTCCACTTT.

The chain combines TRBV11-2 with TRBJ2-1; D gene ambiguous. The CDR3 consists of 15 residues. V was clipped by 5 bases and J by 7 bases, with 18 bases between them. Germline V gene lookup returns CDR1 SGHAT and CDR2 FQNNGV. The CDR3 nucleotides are TGTGCCAGCAGCACCTCTGGGGTTGCCTCAAATGAGCAGTTCTTC. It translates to CASSTSGVASNEQFF.

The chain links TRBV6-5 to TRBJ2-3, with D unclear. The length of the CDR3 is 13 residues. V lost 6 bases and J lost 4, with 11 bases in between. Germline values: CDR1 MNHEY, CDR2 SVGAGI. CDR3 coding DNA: TGTGCCAGCAGGAGGCACGGCTCAGATACGCAGTATTTT. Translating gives CASRRHGSDTQYF.

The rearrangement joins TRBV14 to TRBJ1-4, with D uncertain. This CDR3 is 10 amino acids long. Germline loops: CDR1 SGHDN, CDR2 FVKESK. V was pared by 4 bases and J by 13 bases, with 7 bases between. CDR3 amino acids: CASSPLGLFF. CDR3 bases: TGTGCCAGCAGCCCCCTGGGACTGTTTTTT.

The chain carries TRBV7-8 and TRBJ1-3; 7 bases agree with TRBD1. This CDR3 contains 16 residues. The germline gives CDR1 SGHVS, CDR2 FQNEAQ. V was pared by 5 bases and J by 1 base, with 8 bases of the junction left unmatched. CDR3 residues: CASSNQGVASGNTIYF. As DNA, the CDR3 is TGTGCCAGCAGCAACCAGGGGGTAGCATCTGGAAACACCATATATTTT.

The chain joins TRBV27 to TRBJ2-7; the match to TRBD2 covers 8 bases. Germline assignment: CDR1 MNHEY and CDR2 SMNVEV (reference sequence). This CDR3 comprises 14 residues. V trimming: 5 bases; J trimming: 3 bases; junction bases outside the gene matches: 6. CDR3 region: CASSILGTSYEQYF. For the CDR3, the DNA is TGTGCCAGCAGTATACTTGGGACTAGCTACGAGCAGTACTTC.

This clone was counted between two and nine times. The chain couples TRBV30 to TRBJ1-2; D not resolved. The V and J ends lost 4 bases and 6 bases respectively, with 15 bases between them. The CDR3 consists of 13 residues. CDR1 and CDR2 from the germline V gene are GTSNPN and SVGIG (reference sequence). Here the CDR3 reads CAWIRTVGNGYTF. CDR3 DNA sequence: TGTGCCTGGATCCGAACCGTTGGGAATGGCTACACCTTC. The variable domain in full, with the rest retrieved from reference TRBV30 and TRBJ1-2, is SQTIHQWPATLVQPVGSPLSLECTVEGTSNPNLYWYRQAAGRGLQLLFYSVGIGQISSEVPQNLSASRPQDRQFILSSKKLLLSDSGFYLCAWIRTVGNGYTFGSGTRLTVV.

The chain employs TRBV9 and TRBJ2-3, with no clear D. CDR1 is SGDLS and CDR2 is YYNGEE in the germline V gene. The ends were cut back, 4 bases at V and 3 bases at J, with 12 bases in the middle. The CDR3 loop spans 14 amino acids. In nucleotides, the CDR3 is TGTGCCAGCAGCCCATTCAGGACGACAGATACGCAGTATTTT. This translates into CASSPFRTTDTQYF. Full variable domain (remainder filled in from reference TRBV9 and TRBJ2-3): DSGVTQTPKHLITATGQRVTLRCSPRSGDLSVYWYQQSLDQGLQFLIQYYNGEERAKGNILERFSAQQFPDLHSELNLSSLELGDSALYFCASSPFRTTDTQYFGPGTRLTVL.

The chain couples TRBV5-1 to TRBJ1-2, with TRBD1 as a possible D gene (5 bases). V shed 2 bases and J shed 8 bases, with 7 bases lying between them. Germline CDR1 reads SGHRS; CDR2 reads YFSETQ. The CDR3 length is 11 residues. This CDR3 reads CASSFQGGYTF. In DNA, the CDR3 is TGCGCCAGCAGCTTTCAGGGAGGCTACACCTTC.

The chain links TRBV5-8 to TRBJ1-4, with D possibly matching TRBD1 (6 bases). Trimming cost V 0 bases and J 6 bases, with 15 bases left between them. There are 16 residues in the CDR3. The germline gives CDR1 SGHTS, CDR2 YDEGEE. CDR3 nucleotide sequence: TGTGCCAGCAGCTTGGGGCAAACGGGGGCGCATGAAAAACTGTTTTTT. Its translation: CASSLGQTGAHEKLFF.

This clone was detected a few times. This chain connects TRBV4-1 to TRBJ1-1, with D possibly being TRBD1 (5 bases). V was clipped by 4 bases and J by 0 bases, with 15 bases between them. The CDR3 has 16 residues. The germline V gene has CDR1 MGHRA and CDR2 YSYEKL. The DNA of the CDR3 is TGCGCCAGCAGCCCGGTGCAGGGTTACATGAACACTGAAGCTTTCTTT. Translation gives CASSPVQGYMNTEAFF.